Each of the 24 T cell receptor beta chains below was sequenced from the same sample in a study of CD8+CD57+ T cells in acquired aplastic anemia. Profiling that covered TCR beta VDJ and CDR3 relied on genomic DNA as its template. TCRdb reprocessed the reads via MiXCR and lists one record per CDR3 protein. The data hold 90,000 to 120,000 distinct CDR3 sequences, with around half observed a single time. The sequencing sample was made of sorted CD4+, CD8+, or CD8+CD57+ T cells (not recorded which) from PBMCs. The source is a human donor in good health, serving as a control.

This chain links TRBV19 with TRBJ1-1; D is unresolved. The CDR3 length is 14 residues. Trimming removed 5 bases at V and 1 base at J, with 11 bases between. Germline V lookup: CDR1 LNHDA, CDR2 SQIVND (reference sequence). Written as DNA, the CDR3 is TGTGCCAGTAGTCTGAAGACCCCGAACACTGAAGCTTTCTTT. This encodes CASSLKTPNTEAFF.

This clonotype was observed a handful of times. The rearrangement links TRBV13 to TRBJ2-7; 10 bases fit TRBD1. After removal of 5 bases from V and 3 bases from J, the junction contained 4 bases not matched to a gene. Germline lookup yields CDR1 PRHDT and CDR2 FYEKMQ (reference sequence). This CDR3 has 14 residues. The chain's CDR3 is CASSPRDRGYEQYF. The CDR3 DNA reads TGTGCCAGCAGCCCCCGGGACAGGGGCTACGAGCAGTACTTC. The full variable domain, its missing parts supplied by reference TRBV13 and TRBJ2-7, is AAGVIQSPRHLIKEKRETATLKCYPIPRHDTVYWYQQGPGQDPQFLISFYEKMQSDKGSIPDRFSAQQFSDYHSELNMSSLELGDSALYFCASSPRDRGYEQYFGPGTRLTVT.

This clonotype has a handful of counts. The chain has TRBV25-1 and TRBJ2-7; D may match TRBD1 or TRBD2 (7 bases each). Germline CDR1 is MGHDK and CDR2 is SYGVNS. This CDR3 is built from 16 residues. V lost 4 bases, J lost 2 bases, and 18 bases lay in between. As DNA, the CDR3 is TGTGCCAGCAGTGGGGGGGGCAGGGGGGACACCTACGAGCAGTACTTC. Translating it yields CASSGGGRGDTYEQYF.

This clonotype has a handful of counts. This rearrangement joins TRBV10-3 to TRBJ2-7, with a weak D call TRBD2 (5 bases). V lost 10 bases and J 3 bases, leaving 16 bases between the germline ends. Germline CDR1 ENHRY, CDR2 SYGVKD. The CDR3 spans 13 residues. The CDR3 spells CATEPNRDYEQYF. The CDR3, as DNA: TGTGCCACCGAACCAAACCGGGACTACGAGCAGTACTTC.

The chain employs TRBV7-9 and TRBJ2-7; 7 bases map to TRBD1. Germline V gene lookup returns CDR1 SEHNR and CDR2 FQNEAQ (reference sequence). With 5 bases clipped from V and 2 bases from J, the junction kept 9 bases outside the gene matches. The CDR3 is 15 residues long. For the CDR3, the DNA is TGTGCCAGCAGCCCGGAGACAGGGAGTCCCTACGAGCAGTACTTC. Encoded protein: CASSPETGSPYEQYF.

This clonotype was counted at least ten times. The chain links TRBV9 to TRBJ1-1, with D maybe TRBD1 (5 bases). Germline V gene sequence: CDR1 SGDLS, CDR2 YYNGEE. V was trimmed by 1 base and J by 4 bases, leaving 8 bases between them. This CDR3 contains 13 residues. CDR3 amino acids: CASSVSGGTEAFF. CDR3 bases: TGTGCCAGCAGCGTATCTGGGGGCACTGAAGCTTTCTTT.

This clonotype was recorded once. The CDR3 DNA reads TGTGCCACCCGGGGGGATTTCTACGAGCAGTACTTC. This encodes CATRGDFYEQYF. The rearrangement uses TRBV2 and TRBJ2-7, with TRBD2 identical over 7 bases. Germline V gene sequence: CDR1 SNHLY, CDR2 FYNNEI. The CDR3 has 12 residues. Germline trimming cut 10 bases from V and 3 bases from J; bases unmatched to any gene: 6.

This clonotype was found a few times. This chain uses TRBV5-5 with TRBJ2-7; D may be TRBD2 (6 bases). The V and J ends lost 1 base and 5 bases respectively, with 13 bases between them. Per germline, CDR1 SGHKS and CDR2 YYEKEE (reference sequence). The CDR3 is 14 residues long. The CDR3 coding sequence is TGTGCCAGCAGCTTGCGCGGGGCTGGAAACGAGCAGTACTTC. It encodes CASSLRGAGNEQYF.

The chain joins TRBV7-8 to TRBJ2-7; D perhaps matches TRBD2 (6 bases). The CDR3 consists of 15 residues. Germline lookup yields CDR1 SGHVS and CDR2 FQNEAQ. V was trimmed by 5 bases and J by 4 bases, leaving 18 bases between them. The CDR3 coding sequence is TGTGCCAGCAGCCTCGGCCTGGGAGGACTTTACGAGCAGTACTTC. This translates into CASSLGLGGLYEQYF.

A remark on this clonotype: The junction does not match germline at one end; this may be a read error. The chain links TRBV20-1 to TRBJ2-7; 10 nucleotides align to TRBD2. The CDR3 extends over 14 amino acids. From germline, CDR1 is DFQATT and CDR2 SNEGSKA (reference sequence). This CDR3 is CSASASGGNYDQYF. The CDR3 bases are TGCAGTGCTAGTGCTAGCGGGGGAAACTACGACCAGTACTTC.

This clonotype has ten or more counts. The chain couples TRBV7-9 to TRBJ2-3, with TRBD2 matching 7 bases. The CDR3 covers 16 residues. V trimming: 7 bases; J trimming: 2 bases; junction bases outside the gene matches: 12. Germline lookup yields CDR1 SEHNR and CDR2 FQNEAQ (reference sequence). The CDR3 nucleotides read TGTGCCAGCATCACCCCCCTAGCGGTATTCACAGATACGCAGTATTTT. This gives the protein CASITPLAVFTDTQYF.

This clonotype was seen many times. The CDR3 loop reads CASPRGSYEQYF. Here the CDR3 DNA reads TGTGCCAGCCCCCGGGGGTCCTACGAGCAGTACTTC. V gene TRBV19 combines with J gene TRBJ2-7, with a weak D call TRBD2 (6 bases). The V gene's germline CDR1 is LNHDA and CDR2 SQIVND (reference sequence). The CDR3 runs 12 residues. V was clipped by 9 bases and J by 1 base, with 10 bases between them. Based on the CDR3 plus reference TRBV19 and TRBJ2-7, the full variable domain is DGGITQSPKYLFRKEGQNVTLSCEQNLNHDAMYWYRQDPGQGLRLIYYSQIVNDFQKGDIAEGYSVSREKKESFPLTVTSAQKNPTAFYLCASPRGSYEQYFGPGTRLTVT.

The chain is built from TRBV29-1 and TRBJ1-2; TRBD1 might be the D (5 bases). The V gene lost 6 bases and the J gene lost 7 bases, with 15 bases spanning the gap. The CDR3 totals 12 residues. The V gene's germline CDR1 is SQVTM and CDR2 ANQGSEA. The CDR3 DNA reads as TGCAGCGTCCTCGGAGGGGCGGTTGGCTACACCTTC. It codes for CSVLGGAVGYTF.

This clonotype was counted at least ten times. The chain has TRBV6-5 and TRBJ2-2; D remains unclear. Trimming took off 0 bases at V and 8 bases at J, with 7 bases between the two ends. This CDR3 has 13 residues. Looked up from germline, CDR1 is MNHEY and CDR2 is SVGAGI. The CDR3 DNA is TGTGCCAGCAGTTACTCGAAGGGTGGGGAGCTGTTTTTT. It translates to CASSYSKGGELFF.

V is TRBV27 and J is TRBJ1-6, with 9 nucleotides matching TRBD1. This CDR3 spans 14 amino acids. V dropped 2 bases and J dropped 7; count of bases not matched to a gene: 0. CDR1 and CDR2 (germline): MNHEY, SMNVEV (reference sequence). CDR3 in amino acids: CASSLGTGNSPLHF. The DNA for the CDR3 is TGTGCCAGCAGTTTAGGGACAGGGAATTCACCCCTCCACTTT.

This clonotype was found once. V and J are TRBV13 and TRBJ1-5; the D gene is possibly TRBD1 (5 bases). The CDR3 contains 14 residues. V was shortened by 5 bases and J by 2 bases, with 10 bases between the two germline ends. The germline V gene has CDR1 PRHDT and CDR2 FYEKMQ (reference sequence). The CDR3 spells CASSQGGGNQPQHF. The CDR3, as DNA: TGTGCCAGCAGCCAGGGAGGGGGCAATCAGCCCCAGCATTTT. The variable domain in full, completed from reference TRBV13 and TRBJ1-5, reads AAGVIQSPRHLIKEKRETATLKCYPIPRHDTVYWYQQGPGQDPQFLISFYEKMQSDKGSIPDRFSAQQFSDYHSELNMSSLELGDSALYFCASSQGGGNQPQHFGDGTRLSIL.

The rearrangement uses TRBV2 and TRBJ2-5, with 8 positions matching TRBD2. The better agreement between TRBJ2-1 and the DNA end casts doubt on the J call. This CDR3 region has 14 residues. CDR1 is SNHLY, CDR2 FYNNEI, per germline. The CDR3 DNA is TGTGCCAGCAACGGGAGGGGAACCCTCAATGAGCAGTTCTTC. Translation: CASNGRGTLNEQFF.

The chain links TRBV4-1 to TRBJ2-7; 10 nucleotides agree with TRBD1. The V gene's germline CDR1 is MGHRA and CDR2 YSYEKL. V lost 3 bases and J lost 3; bases outside the gene matches: 5. CDR3 length equals 15 residues. The CDR3 is CASSHMTGGGYEQYF. CDR3 bases: TGCGCCAGCAGCCACATGACAGGGGGCGGCTACGAGCAGTACTTC.

The table lists this clonotype with many counts. The chain is built from TRBV20-1 and TRBJ2-5; D is unclear. The CDR3 runs 15 residues. Deletions cut 0 bases from V and 2 bases from J, with 13 bases between. Germline CDR1 DFQATT, CDR2 SNEGSKA (reference sequence). CDR3 region: CSARDIVLGQETQYF. For the CDR3, the DNA is TGCAGTGCTAGAGATATCGTCCTAGGTCAAGAGACCCAGTACTTC.

This clonotype occurred a few times. This chain joins TRBV10-2 and TRBJ2-7, with TRBD1 matching over 7 bases. J gave up 3 bases and V 9 bases, and 11 bases lay outside the gene matches. This CDR3 region has 14 residues. Germline CDR1 reads WSHSY; CDR2 reads SAAADI. The DNA of the CDR3 is TGCGCCAGTGCGACAGGGAACTTTCTCTACGAGCAGTACTTC. Translated, it gives CASATGNFLYEQYF.

This clonotype was seen a handful of times. The V gene is TRBV15, the J gene TRBJ2-3; D may match TRBD1 or TRBD2 (5 bases each). With 3 bases removed from V and 1 base from J, the gap between germline ends came to 11 bases. In germline, CDR1 is LNHNV, CDR2 YYDKDF (reference sequence). CDR3 length equals 15 residues. The CDR3 loop reads CATSSGAFRTDTQYF. As DNA, the CDR3 is TGTGCCACCAGCAGCGGGGCCTTCCGCACAGATACGCAGTATTTT.

V gene TRBV24-1 combines with J gene TRBJ2-3, with D perhaps being TRBD1 or TRBD2 (5 bases each). Trimming pared 7 bases from V and 4 bases from J, leaving 14 bases between. Per the germline V gene, CDR1 is KGHDR and CDR2 is SFDVKD. CDR3 length: 14 residues. The chain's CDR3 is CATSFGTAADTQYF. In DNA, the CDR3 is TGTGCCACCAGCTTTGGGACGGCTGCAGATACGCAGTATTTT.

In its sample, this clonotype was seen many times. The CDR3 sequence: CASSFPEPVAYGYTF. CDR3 DNA: TGTGCCAGCAGCTTCCCCGAGCCAGTAGCTTATGGCTACACCTTC. This chain links TRBV5-5 with TRBJ1-2; D call uncertain. V was cut by 2 bases and J by 5 bases, with 16 bases left in between. The CDR3 sequence is 15 residues long. Germline V gene sequence: CDR1 SGHKS, CDR2 YYEKEE (reference sequence). The variable domain in full, with the rest retrieved from reference TRBV5-5 and TRBJ1-2, is DAGVTQSPTHLIKTRGQQVTLRCSPISGHKSVSWYQQVLGQGPQFIFQYYEKEERGRGNFPDRFSARQFPNYSSELNVNALLLGDSALYLCASSFPEPVAYGYTFGSGTRLTVV.

The J gene is TRBJ2-5, the V gene TRBV15, with a tentative D call TRBD2 (6 bases). Trimming took 0 bases from V and 4 from J, leaving 12 bases between them. The CDR3 loop spans 15 amino acids. The germline V gene has CDR1 LNHNV and CDR2 YYDKDF (reference sequence). The CDR3 DNA reads TGTGCCACCAGCAGAGATGGGTCGCGGGGAGAGACCCAGTACTTC. Its translation is CATSRDGSRGETQYF. Full variable domain (remainder filled in from reference TRBV15 and TRBJ2-5): DAMVIQNPRYQVTQFGKPVTLSCSQTLNHNVMYWYQQKSSQAPKLLFHYYDKDFNNEADTPDNFQSRRPNTSFCFLDIRSPGLGDTAMYLCATSRDGSRGETQYFGPGTRLLVL.